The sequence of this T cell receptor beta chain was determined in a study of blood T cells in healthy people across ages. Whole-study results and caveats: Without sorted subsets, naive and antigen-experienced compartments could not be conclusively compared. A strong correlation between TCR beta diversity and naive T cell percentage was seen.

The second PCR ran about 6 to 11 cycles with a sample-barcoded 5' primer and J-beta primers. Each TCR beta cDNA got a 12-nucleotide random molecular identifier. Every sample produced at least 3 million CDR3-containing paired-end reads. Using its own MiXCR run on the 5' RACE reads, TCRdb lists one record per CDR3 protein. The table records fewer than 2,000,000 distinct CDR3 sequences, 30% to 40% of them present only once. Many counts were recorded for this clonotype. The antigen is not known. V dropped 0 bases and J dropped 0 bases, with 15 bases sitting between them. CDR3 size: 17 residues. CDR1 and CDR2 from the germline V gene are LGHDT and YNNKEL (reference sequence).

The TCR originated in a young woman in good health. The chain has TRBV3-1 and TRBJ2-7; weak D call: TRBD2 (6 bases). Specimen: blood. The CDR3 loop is CASSQDWRGLPSYEQYF. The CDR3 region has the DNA TGTGCCAGCAGCCAAGACTGGAGGGGATTACCCTCCTACGAGCAGTACTTC.